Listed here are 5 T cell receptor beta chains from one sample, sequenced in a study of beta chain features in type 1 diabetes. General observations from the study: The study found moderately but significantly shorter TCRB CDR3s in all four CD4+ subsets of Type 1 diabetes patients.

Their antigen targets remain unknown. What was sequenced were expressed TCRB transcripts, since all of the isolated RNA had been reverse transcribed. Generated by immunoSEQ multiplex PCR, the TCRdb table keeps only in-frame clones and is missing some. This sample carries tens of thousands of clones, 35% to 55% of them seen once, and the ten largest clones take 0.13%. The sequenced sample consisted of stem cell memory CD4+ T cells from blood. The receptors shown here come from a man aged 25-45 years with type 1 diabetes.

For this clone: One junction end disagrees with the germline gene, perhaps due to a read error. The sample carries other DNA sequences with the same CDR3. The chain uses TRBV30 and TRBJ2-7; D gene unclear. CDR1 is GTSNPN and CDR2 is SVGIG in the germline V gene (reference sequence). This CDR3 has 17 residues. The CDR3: CAWSAAVVAVSSYEQYF. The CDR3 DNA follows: TGTGCCTGGAGTGCCGCGGTGGTTGCGGTAAGCTCCTACGAGCAATACTTC.

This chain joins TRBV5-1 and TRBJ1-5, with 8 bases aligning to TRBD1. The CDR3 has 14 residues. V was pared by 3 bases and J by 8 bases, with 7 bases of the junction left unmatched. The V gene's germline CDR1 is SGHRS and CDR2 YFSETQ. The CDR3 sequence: CASSSGQGGEPQHF. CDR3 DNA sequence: TGCGCCAGCAGCTCCGGACAGGGTGGGGAGCCCCAGCATTTT.

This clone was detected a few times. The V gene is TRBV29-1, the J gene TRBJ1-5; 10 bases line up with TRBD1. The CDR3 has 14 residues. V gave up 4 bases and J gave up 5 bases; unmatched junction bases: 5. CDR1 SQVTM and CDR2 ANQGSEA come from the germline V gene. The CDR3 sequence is CSVALGTGDQPQHF. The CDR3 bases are TGCAGCGTTGCCCTTGGGACAGGGGATCAGCCCCAGCATTTT.

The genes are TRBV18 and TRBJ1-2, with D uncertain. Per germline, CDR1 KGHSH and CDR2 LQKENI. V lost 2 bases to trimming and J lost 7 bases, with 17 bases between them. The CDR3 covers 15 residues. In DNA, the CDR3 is TGTGCCAGCTCACCATACGTGATCCGGGAGAGTGGCTACACCTTC. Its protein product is CASSPYVIRESGYTF.

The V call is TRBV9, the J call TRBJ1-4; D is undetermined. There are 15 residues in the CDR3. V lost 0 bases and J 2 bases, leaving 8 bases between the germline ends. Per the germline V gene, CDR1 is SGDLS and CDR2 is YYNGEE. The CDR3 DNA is TGTGCCAGCAGCGTAGGTCCATCCACTAATGAAAAACTGTTTTTT. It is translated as CASSVGPSTNEKLFF.